This T cell receptor (beta chain) was sequenced for a study of blood T cells in healthy people across ages. Combining a sample-barcoded 5' primer with a J-beta primer mix, a second PCR ran for 7 to 11 cycles. TCRdb ran MiXCR on the 5' RACE reads and lists one entry per CDR3 protein. The table lists roughly 2 million distinct CDR3 sequences, roughly 52% of them singletons. The CDR3 runs to 15 residues. The V gene's germline CDR1 is SGHTA and CDR2 FQGTGA. The germline V and J ends were trimmed by 5 bases and 4 bases, with 15 bases remaining between them. Sequenced material: blood. This clonotype originated in a woman aged 40 to 50 in good health. J is TRBJ2-1 and V is TRBV7-3, with D tentatively TRBD1 (6 bases). The CDR3 region has the DNA TGTGCCAGCAGCCGGATTAGGGGGTTATACAATGAGCAGTTCTTC. Protein sequence: CASSRIRGLYNEQFF.